This is a list of T cell receptor beta chains from one sample in a study of blood T cell repertoires in COVID-19. The data were produced by immunoSEQ multiplex PCR, yet TCRdb's version contains in-frame clones alone and is incomplete. The sample records just over 300,000 clones, roughly nine tenths being singletons. Material for sequencing was peripheral blood. These receptors were collected from a woman in her 30s with COVID-19, enrolled during active disease. Both conserved end residues are part of each CDR3. A D gene is named only where the DNA matches it firmly. Size values are once, few and many counts, or a class for expanded clones, and some rows have none.

d_call,j_call,v_call,clone_size,cdr3_nt,cdr3_aa
.,TRBJ2-7,TRBV18,many,TGTGCCAGCTCATCCGGGACATTCTACGAGCAGTACTTC,CASSSGTFYEQYF
.,TRBJ2-7,TRBV6-2/TRBV6-3,.,TGTGCCAGCAGTAAACTAGCATCCTACGAGCAGTACTTC,CASSKLASYEQYF
.,TRBJ1-2,TRBV28,.,TGTGCCAGCAGTACCCGGGTCTATGGCTACACCTTC,CASSTRVYGYTF
.,TRBJ1-1,TRBV15,.,TGTGCCACCAGCAGAGATTGGAGTGTGATGAACACTGAAGCTTTCTTT,CATSRDWSVMNTEAFF
TRBD1,TRBJ2-7,TRBV5-1,.,TGCGCCAGCAGCTTGGGGACGGGACAGGGTTACGAGCAGTACTTC,CASSLGTGQGYEQYF
.,TRBJ2-3,TRBV7-2,.,TGTGCCAGCAGCTTAGCCGGGACTAGCACAGATACGCAGTATTTT,CASSLAGTSTDTQYF
TRBD1,TRBJ2-2,TRBV28,.,TGTGCCAGCAGTTTGACAGGGACCGCCGGGGAGCTGTTTTTT,CASSLTGTAGELFF
.,TRBJ2-7,TRBV11-3,.,TGTGCCAGCAGCTTGAGCGGTTACGAGCAGTACTTC,CASSLSGYEQYF
.,TRBJ2-1,TRBV6-4,.,TGTGCCAGCAGTGACTCGGGGTCCCCGGGGGTGCAGTTCTTC,CASSDSGSPGVQFF
.,TRBJ1-2,TRBV5-4,.,TGTGCCAGCACCAAGACAGGCTCGGGCTATGGCTACACCTTC,CASTKTGSGYGYTF
.,TRBJ1-5,TRBV3-1/TRBV3-2,.,TGTGCCAGCAGCCAAGATCCAGGTCTTCAGCCCCAGCATTTT,CASSQDPGLQPQHF
TRBD1,TRBJ1-2,TRBV29-1,once,TGCAGCGTTGTCCGGGACAGGGGGCTCTCTGGCTACACCTTC,CSVVRDRGLSGYTF
.,TRBJ1-4,TRBV6-5,.,TGTGCCAGCAGTTATTCAGGGGCAACTAATGAAAAACTGTTTTTT,CASSYSGATNEKLFF
.,TRBJ1-2,TRBV7-2,few,TGTGCCAGCAGTACAGGGTACTATGGCTACACCTTC,CASSTGYYGYTF
TRBD1,TRBJ1-5,TRBV2,once,TGTGCCAGCAGGGGGACAGGGGTAAGCAATCAGCCCCAGCATTTT,CASRGTGVSNQPQHF
TRBD1,TRBJ2-5,TRBV19,.,TGTGCCAGTAGCCTCCGGACAGGGGATTTAATGGGGGAGACCCAGTACTTC,CASSLRTGDLMGETQYF
TRBD1,TRBJ1-3,TRBV18,.,TGTGCCAGCTCACCAGGGACAGCCCGAAACACCATATATTTT,CASSPGTARNTIYF
.,TRBJ1-1,TRBV7-3,.,TGTGCCAGCAGCTTAAGGGGCACCGCCGGGGGAAGCACTGAAGCTTTCTTT,CASSLRGTAGGSTEAFF
TRBD1,TRBJ1-5,TRBV27,.,TGTGCCAGCAGTTTTAAGGGGACAGGGGACCAGACCCAGCATTTT,CASSFKGTGDQTQHF
TRBD2,TRBJ2-5,TRBV27,.,TGTGCCAGCAGTGAGACTAGCGGGGGCCACGGGTGGACCCAGTACTTC,CASSETSGGHGWTQYF
TRBD2,TRBJ2-3,TRBV5-1,.,TGCGCCAGCACCCCGTGGGGCGGGGGTAACACAGATACGCAGTATTTT,CASTPWGGGNTDTQYF
.,TRBJ2-3,TRBV12-3/TRBV12-4,once,TGTGCCAGCAGTGCTAGATTGACTACGCAGTATTTT,CASSARLTTQYF
TRBD1,TRBJ1-5,TRBV13,.,TGTGCCAGCAGCATCACAGGGGATAGCAATCAGCCCCAGCATTTT,CASSITGDSNQPQHF